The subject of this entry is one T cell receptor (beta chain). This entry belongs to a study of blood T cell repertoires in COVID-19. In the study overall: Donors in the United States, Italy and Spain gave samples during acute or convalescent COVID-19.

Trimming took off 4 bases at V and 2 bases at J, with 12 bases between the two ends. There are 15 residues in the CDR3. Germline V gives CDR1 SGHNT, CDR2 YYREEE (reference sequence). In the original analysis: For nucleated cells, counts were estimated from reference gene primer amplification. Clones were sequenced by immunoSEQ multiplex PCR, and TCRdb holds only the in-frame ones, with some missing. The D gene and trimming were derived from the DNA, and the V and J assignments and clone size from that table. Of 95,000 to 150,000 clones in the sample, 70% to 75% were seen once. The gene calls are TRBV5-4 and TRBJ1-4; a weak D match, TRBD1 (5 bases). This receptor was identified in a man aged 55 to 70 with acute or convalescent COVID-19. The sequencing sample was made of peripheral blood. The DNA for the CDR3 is TGTGCCAGCAGCCAGACGGGGGGGACTAATGAAAAACTGTTTTTT. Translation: CASSQTGGTNEKLFF.